Listed below are T cell receptor beta chains from one sample, sequenced in a study of radiation and T cells in renal cell carcinoma. Only in-frame clones appear in the TCRdb table, and some are missing; sequencing was by immunoSEQ multiplex PCR. The table shows about 150,000 clones, with 86% occurring only once. The sample was blood, taken from a patient whose treatment included radiotherapy and nephrectomy. The receptor source for this set is a woman aged 50 to 65 with renal cell carcinoma. CDR3s include the opening cysteine and the closing phenylalanine or tryptophan. D genes are given only for firm matches. Size tells how often a clone was seen (once, few, many) or the class of an expanded clone, and some rows leave it out.

j_gene | d_gene | v_gene | abundance | CDR3nt | CDR3aa
TRBJ2-3 | TRBD2 | TRBV9 | many | TGTGCCAACTTCTGCGGGGGGGAAGGCACAGATACGCAGTATTTT | CANFCGGEGTDTQYF
TRBJ1-5 | NA | TRBV25-1 | NA | TGTGCCAGCACTAGAAACCGACAGAATTATAGCAATCAGCCCCAGCATTTT | CASTRNRQNYSNQPQHF
TRBJ2-2 | NA | TRBV25-1 | NA | TGTGCCAGCAGTCGAACCGACCAGGGCACCGGGGAGCTGTTTTTT | CASSRTDQGTGELFF
TRBJ2-1 | NA | TRBV30 | few | TGTGCCTGGAGTAGGCGGGTCCACAATGAGCAGTTCTTC | CAWSRRVHNEQFF
TRBJ2-3 | TRBD2 | TRBV4-2 | NA | TGTGCCAGCAGCCAAGACTGGACTAGCGGCAGAGATACGCAGTATTTT | CASSQDWTSGRDTQYF
TRBJ2-1 | NA | TRBV28 | NA | TGTGCCAGCAGTTTACAGGGGTCCGAACGCTACAATGAGCAGTTCTTC | CASSLQGSERYNEQFF
TRBJ2-1 | NA | TRBV6-5 | NA | TGTGCCAGCAGAGAGGGGGAGGGTGAGCAGTTCTTC | CASREGEGEQFF
TRBJ2-7 | NA | TRBV18 | NA | TGTGCCAGCTCACCACCGGAGTCGAGGGTGCAGTACTTC | CASSPPESRVQYF
TRBJ1-1 | NA | TRBV28 | NA | TGTGCCAGCAGCTCAGGTGACCGTAAGACTGAAGCTTTCTTT | CASSSGDRKTEAFF
TRBJ2-7 | NA | TRBV6-6 | NA | TGTGCCAGCAGTAGGGGGGCGTACGAGCAGTACTTC | CASSRGAYEQYF